This T cell receptor beta chain was retrieved from a study of T cells generated in artificial thymic organoids. The study's findings and limits: TCR diversity of organoid-derived CD8 single positive cells matched thymic and naive blood cells.

Peripheral blood, not mobilized, was taken from healthy adult donors. Blood naive CD8 T cells sorted as CD3+TCRalphabeta+CD8+CD45RO-CCR7+. Total RNA came from roughly 40,000 to 200,000 sorted cells. Separate semi-nested PCRs amplified TCRalpha and TCRbeta libraries using constant-region reverse primers in TRAC or TRBC. One entry per CDR3 protein, called by TCRdb with MiXCR from the 5' RACE reads. The sample consists of around 3,000 distinct CDR3 sequences, 30% to 40% of them appearing once. The CDR3 consists of 17 residues. V dropped 6 bases and J dropped 5; count of bases not matched to a gene: 12. This clonotype is classed as medium-sized (0.01 to 0.1%). Antigen specificity is unknown.

This clonotype was sampled from a human donor who gave cord blood stem cells for thymic organoid culture, a cardiac surgery patient who gave postnatal thymus, or a blood donor (not recorded which). Material for sequencing was naive CD8+ T cells from blood. Subset described: CD3+TCRalphabeta+CD8SP T cells; for blood, CD45RO-CCR7+ naive CD8+ T cells. The rearrangement joins TRBV12-3 or TRBV12-4 to TRBJ2-1, with 11 bases identical to TRBD2. CDR3 amino acids: CASRKELAGGWNNEQFF. The CDR3, as DNA: TGTGCCAGCAGGAAAGAGCTAGCGGGAGGTTGGAACAATGAGCAGTTCTTC.